The rows below give T cell receptor beta chains drawn from one sample of a study of T cells in Graves' hyperthyroidism and ophthalmopathy. TCRdb called the multiplex PCR reads again in MiXCR, with one record for every CDR3 protein. There are roughly 570,000 distinct CDR3 sequences in the sample; roughly 14% occur only once, and around 6.6% lies in the top ten. The sequenced sample consisted of blood. The receptors originated from a woman aged 30 to 39 with Graves' hyperthyroidism. CDR3s include the opening cysteine and the closing phenylalanine or tryptophan. D genes are given only for firm matches. The size field is filled for only some rows; it gives once, few, many or a size class.

CASSTGTSGRVNEQFF,TGTGCCAGCAGTACTGGGACTAGCGGGAGGGTCAATGAGCAGTTCTTC,TRBV12-3/TRBV12-4,many,TRBD2,TRBJ2-1,16
CAPRTSVVAPLHF,TGTGCTCCGCGGACATCAGTGGTAGCACCCCTCCACTTT,TRBV2,few,-,TRBJ1-6,13
CASSLAGVVDTQYF,TGCGCCAGCAGCTTAGCGGGAGTGGTAGATACGCAGTATTTT,TRBV5-1,-,TRBD2,TRBJ2-3,14
CASSWVAGAEQYF,TGTGCCAGCAGTTGGGTAGCGGGAGCCGAGCAGTACTTC,TRBV27,many,TRBD2,TRBJ2-7,13
CASSQLHASYNEQFF,TGTGCCAGCAGCCAACTCCACGCCTCCTACAATGAGCAGTTCTTC,TRBV2,many,-,TRBJ2-1,15
CASSPPTGPYEQYF,TGTGCCAGCAGCCCCCCGACGGGACCCTACGAGCAGTACTTC,TRBV7-9,many,-,TRBJ2-7,14
CASSYSSQSPAGANYGYTF,TGTGCCAGCAGTTACTCGTCTCAGAGTCCGGCAGGGGCTAACTATGGCTACACCTTC,TRBV6-2/TRBV6-3,few,-,TRBJ1-2,19
CASSQTTGSGANVLTF,TGTGCCAGCAGCCAGACCACAGGATCCGGGGCCAACGTCCTGACTTTC,TRBV5-1,-,-,TRBJ2-6,16
CSAIGQGAWDEKLFF,TGCAGTGCGATAGGACAGGGGGCATGGGATGAAAAACTGTTTTTT,TRBV20-1,few,TRBD1,TRBJ1-4,15
CSARVASGGNYNEQFF,TGCAGTGCTAGAGTGGCTAGCGGGGGTAATTACAATGAGCAGTTCTTC,TRBV20-1,many,TRBD2,TRBJ2-1,16
CSAIGLAEHTDTQYF,TGCAGTGCAATAGGACTAGCGGAGCACACAGATACGCAGTATTTT,TRBV20-1,many,TRBD2,TRBJ2-3,15
CASSQELRASGRLQYF,TGCGCCAGCAGCCAAGAACTGCGTGCTAGCGGGAGACTTCAGTACTTC,TRBV4-1,few,TRBD2,TRBJ2-4,16
CASSITGFFSPLHF,TGTGCCAGCAGCATTACAGGGTTTTTTTCACCCCTCCACTTT,TRBV27,-,-,TRBJ1-6,14
CSARGGRSHETQYF,TGCAGTGCTCGTGGCGGGAGGTCACACGAGACCCAGTACTTC,TRBV20-1,many,TRBD2,TRBJ2-5,14
CASSMNTDTQYF,TGTGCCAGCAGTATGAACACAGATACGCAGTATTTT,TRBV2,many,-,TRBJ2-3,12
CASSQVGPQLYNEQFF,TGTGCCAGCAGCCAAGTCGGTCCACAGCTTTACAATGAGCAGTTCTTC,TRBV3-2,many,-,TRBJ2-1,16
CASSPPVGAGVGNEQFF,TGTGCCAGCTCACCACCGGTGGGAGCGGGAGTCGGCAATGAGCAGTTCTTC,TRBV18,few,TRBD2,TRBJ2-1,17
CASSTQIWNTEAFF,TGCGCCAGCAGCACGCAGATCTGGAACACTGAAGCTTTCTTT,TRBV5-1,-,-,TRBJ1-1,14
CASESANTGELFF,TGTGCCAGCGAAAGCGCGAACACCGGGGAGCTGTTTTTT,TRBV27,many,-,TRBJ2-2,13
CSARDLAGGLDTQYF,TGCAGTGCTAGAGATCTAGCGGGAGGTCTAGATACGCAGTATTTT,TRBV20-1,many,TRBD2,TRBJ2-3,15